One T cell receptor beta chain is described in this entry. Its antigen is not identified. The assay was immunoSEQ multiplex PCR, and TCRdb's table has in-frame clones only and misses some. This table holds more than 80,000 clones, roughly 85% found once. These data come from a study of OX40 agonist ivuxolimab in advanced cancers. General observations from the study: Clonal expansion from baseline to week 6 occurred in both CD4+ and CD8+ T cells.

Exclusion of a patient followed from autoimmune disease history or systemic immunosuppression. The investigators sampled blood at baseline, at cycle 4 day 1, and at cycle 7 day 1. CDR1 LNHNV and CDR2 YYDKDF come from the germline V gene (reference sequence). V was pared by 0 bases and J by 5 bases, with 13 bases between. The CDR3 sequence is 15 residues long. This specimen was CD4+ or CD8+ T cells sorted from blood, taken in a trial of the OX40 agonist ivuxolimab. The V gene is TRBV15, the J gene TRBJ2-5, with D hard to call. This TCR derives from an adult with an advanced solid tumor such as melanoma, head and neck, liver or kidney cancer. CDR3 in amino acids: CATSRDLESVETQYF. CDR3 bases: TGTGCCACCAGCAGAGATCTGGAAAGCGTGGAGACCCAGTACTTC.